This record looks at one T cell receptor beta chain sequence and its context. Germline values: CDR1 SGHNT, CDR2 YENEEA. This CDR3 is built from 15 residues. V dropped 5 bases and J dropped 6; count of bases not matched to a gene: 9. The data belong to a study of blood T cell repertoires in COVID-19. For the study at large: Researchers got acute and convalescent COVID-19 samples from the United States, Italy and Spain. T cells, B-cell-depleted T cells, or PBMCs supplied cDNA or gDNA.

Per the original methods: Estimated nucleated cell counts came from reference gene primer amplification. Some clones are missing from TCRdb's copy, which holds only in-frame ones; the method was immunoSEQ multiplex PCR. The D gene and trimming were derived from the DNA, and the V and J assignments and clone size from that table. The sample comprises around 200,000 clones, approximately 87% of which are singletons, and less than 25% rests with the top ten. The source material was peripheral blood. This receptor was identified in a man aged 65-85 years with active or convalescent COVID-19. The V gene is TRBV11-3, the J gene TRBJ2-1, with 8 bases matching TRBD1. DNA of the CDR3: TGTGCCAGCAGCCAGGCGACAGGGGAAGGCAATGAGCAGTTCTTC. Translating it yields CASSQATGEGNEQFF.